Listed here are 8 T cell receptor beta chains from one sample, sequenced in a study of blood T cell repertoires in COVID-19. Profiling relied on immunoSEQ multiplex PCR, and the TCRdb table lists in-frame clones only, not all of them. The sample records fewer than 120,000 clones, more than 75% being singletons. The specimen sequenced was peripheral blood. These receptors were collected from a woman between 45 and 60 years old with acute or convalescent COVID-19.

CDR3 loop: CASSQLYEQYF. Here the CDR3 DNA reads TGTGCCAGCAGCCAACTCTACGAGCAGTACTTC. The chain is built from TRBV3-1 (or the pseudogene TRBV3-2) and TRBJ2-7; D unresolved. V was pared by 2 bases and J by 3 bases, with 2 bases between. Per the germline V gene, CDR1 is LGHDT and CDR2 is YNNKEL (reference sequence). This CDR3 contains 11 residues.

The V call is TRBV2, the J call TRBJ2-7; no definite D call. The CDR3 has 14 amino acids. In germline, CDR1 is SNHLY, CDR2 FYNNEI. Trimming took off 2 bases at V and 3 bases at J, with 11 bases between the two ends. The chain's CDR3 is CASSELASFYEQYF. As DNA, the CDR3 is TGTGCCAGCAGTGAATTAGCCAGCTTCTACGAGCAGTACTTC.

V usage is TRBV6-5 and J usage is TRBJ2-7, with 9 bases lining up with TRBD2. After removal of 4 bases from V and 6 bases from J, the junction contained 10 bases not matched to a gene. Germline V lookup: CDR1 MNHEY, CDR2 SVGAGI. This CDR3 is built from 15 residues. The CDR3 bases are TGTGCCAGCAGTTTACCCGGGACTAGCCCTCTCGAGCAGTACTTC. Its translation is CASSLPGTSPLEQYF.

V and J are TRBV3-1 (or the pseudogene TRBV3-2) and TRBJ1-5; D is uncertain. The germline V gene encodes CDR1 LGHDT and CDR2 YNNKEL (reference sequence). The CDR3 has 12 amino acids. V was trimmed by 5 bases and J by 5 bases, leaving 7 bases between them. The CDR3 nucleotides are TGTGCCAGCAGCGAGGGAGATCAGCCCCAGCATTTT. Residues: CASSEGDQPQHF.

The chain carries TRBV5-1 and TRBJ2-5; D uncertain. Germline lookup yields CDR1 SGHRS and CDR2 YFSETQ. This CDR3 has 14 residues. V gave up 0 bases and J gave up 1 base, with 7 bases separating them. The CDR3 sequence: CASSLAVSQETQYF. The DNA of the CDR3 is TGCGCCAGCAGCTTGGCCGTCTCCCAAGAGACCCAGTACTTC.

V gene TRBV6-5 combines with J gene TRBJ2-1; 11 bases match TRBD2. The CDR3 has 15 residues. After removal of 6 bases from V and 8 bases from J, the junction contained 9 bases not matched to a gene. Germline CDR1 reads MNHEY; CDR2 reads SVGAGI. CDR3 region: CASRRLAGGLDEQFF. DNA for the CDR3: TGTGCCAGCAGGAGATTAGCGGGAGGGTTGGATGAGCAGTTCTTC.

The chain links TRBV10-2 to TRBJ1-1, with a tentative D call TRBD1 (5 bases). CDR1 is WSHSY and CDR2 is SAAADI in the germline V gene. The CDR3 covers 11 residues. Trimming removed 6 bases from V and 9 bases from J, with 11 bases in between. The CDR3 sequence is CASRGEGQAFF. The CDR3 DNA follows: TGCGCCAGCAGGGGGGAGGGACAAGCTTTCTTT.

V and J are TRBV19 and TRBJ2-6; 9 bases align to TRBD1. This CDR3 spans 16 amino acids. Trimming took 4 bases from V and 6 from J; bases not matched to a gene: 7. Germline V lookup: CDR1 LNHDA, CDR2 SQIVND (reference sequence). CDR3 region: CASSRTGEGLANVLTF. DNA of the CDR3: TGTGCCAGTAGTAGGACAGGGGAAGGTTTGGCCAACGTCCTGACTTTC. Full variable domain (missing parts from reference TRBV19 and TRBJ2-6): DGGITQSPKYLFRKEGQNVTLSCEQNLNHDAMYWYRQDPGQGLRLIYYSQIVNDFQKGDIAEGYSVSREKKESFPLTVTSAQKNPTAFYLCASSRTGEGLANVLTFGAGSRLTVL.